This is a list of T cell receptor beta chains from one sample in a study of T cells after yellow fever vaccination. One entry per CDR3 protein, called by TCRdb with MiXCR from the 5' RACE reads. The data show about 150,000 distinct CDR3 sequences, with around 6.3% seen just once and under 0.8% held by the top ten. Source: CD4+ T cells sorted from PBMCs, taken 10 days after the yellow fever booster vaccination. The receptors were sampled from a man under 40 who received the YFV17D yellow fever vaccine. The CDR3 runs from the conserved cysteine through the conserved F or W. Fields, in order: clone size, J gene, D gene, V gene, CDR3 DNA, CDR3 protein. A D gene is named only where the DNA matches it firmly. Where a row states a size, it is once, few, many or the class of an expanded clone; other rows omit it.

>many|TRBJ2-1|TRBD2|TRBV5-5
TGTGCCAGCAGCTTGAACGTGGGAGGGATCTATGAGCAGTTCTTC
CASSLNVGGIYEQFF
>NA|TRBJ2-2|NA|TRBV27
TGTGCCAGCAGCCAGGGGTACACCGGGGAGCTGTTTTTT
CASSQGYTGELFF
>many|TRBJ2-1|NA|TRBV6-1
TGTGCCAGCAGTCTGACTGGGACCTCTGTTTCCTACAATGAGCAGTTCTTC
CASSLTGTSVSYNEQFF
>many|TRBJ2-7|NA|TRBV5-1
TGCGCCAGCAGCTTGCGCTCCAATGGCGAGCAGTACTTC
CASSLRSNGEQYF
>many|TRBJ1-2|TRBD1|TRBV6-5
TGTGCCAGCAGTTACCGGACAGGGGCCTATGGCTACACCTTC
CASSYRTGAYGYTF
>many|TRBJ2-1|NA|TRBV10-3
TGTGCCATCAGTGACGGGGACCACAGCCCCTACAATGAGCAGTTCTTC
CAISDGDHSPYNEQFF
>NA|TRBJ1-5|NA|TRBV21-1
TGTGCCAGCAGTTTCTTCCGAGGGGGGAATAGTCAGCCCCAGCATTTT
CASSFFRGGNSQPQHF
>many|TRBJ2-3|TRBD1|TRBV5-1
TGCGCCAGCAGCTCCGGGACAGTCACAGATACGCAGTATTTT
CASSSGTVTDTQYF
>many|TRBJ2-1|NA|TRBV5-1
TGCGCCAGCAGCTTAACAGTAAACTCCTACAATGAGCAGTTCTTC
CASSLTVNSYNEQFF
>many|TRBJ2-1|NA|TRBV15
TGTGCCACCATCGGGAGTCACAATGAGCAGTTCTTC
CATIGSHNEQFF
>many|TRBJ2-5|NA|TRBV20-1
TGCAGTGCCGGGTTAGGGGCTAGTGGTGGAGAGACCCAGTACTTC
CSAGLGASGGETQYF
>many|TRBJ2-7|TRBD1|TRBV20-1
TGCAGTGCTTCCCCCCGGACAGGCGGCCGCGACGAGCAGTACTTC
CSASPRTGGRDEQYF
>once|TRBJ2-1|NA|TRBV12-3/TRBV12-4
TGTGCCAGCAGCCCTGGTCTCCTCTGCTCCTACAATGAGCAGTTCTTC
CASSPGLLCSYNEQFF
>few|TRBJ2-1|NA|TRBV24-1
TGTGCCACCAGTCGGCGCCCCCTCTCCTACAATGAGCAGTTCTTC
CATSRRPLSYNEQFF
>many|TRBJ2-7|TRBD2|TRBV6-2/TRBV6-3
TGTGCCAGCAGTTACGAGGGACTAGCGGGAGTCTACGAGCAGTACTTC
CASSYEGLAGVYEQYF
>many|TRBJ2-5|NA|TRBV27
TGTGCCAGCAGTTTAGGGTCCCCGGGACCAAGGTACTTC
CASSLGSPGPRYF
>NA|TRBJ2-2|NA|TRBV5-1
TGCGCCAGCAGCTTTGGAGGGGTCTCGAACACCGGGGAGCTGTTTTTT
CASSFGGVSNTGELFF
>many|TRBJ2-1|TRBD2|TRBV28
TGTGCCAGCGCAGCGGGAGGGTATGAGCAGTTCTTC
CASAAGGYEQFF
>many|TRBJ1-1|NA|TRBV20-1
TGCAGTGCTAGAGAACCCGACGGGGGGAACACTGAAGCTTTCTTT
CSAREPDGGNTEAFF
>many|TRBJ2-7|NA|TRBV20-1
TGCAGTGCCCTGGAATGGGTTGCCTACGAGCAGTACTTC
CSALEWVAYEQYF
>many|TRBJ2-2|TRBD1|TRBV24-1
TGTGCCACCAGTGATCAGACAGGGGTTGAGGAGCTGTTTTTT
CATSDQTGVEELFF
>many|TRBJ2-4|NA|TRBV7-2
TGTGCCAGCAGCTTCGGGACAGCCAAAAACATTCAGTACTTC
CASSFGTAKNIQYF
>many|TRBJ2-7|NA|TRBV12-3/TRBV12-4
TGTGCCAGCGCGGGGATTGTGGAGCAGTACTTC
CASAGIVEQYF
>many|TRBJ2-2|NA|TRBV6-5
TGTGCCAGCAATATAGATCCCAGGCGATCCGGGGAGCTGTTTTTT
CASNIDPRRSGELFF
>many|TRBJ2-1|TRBD2|TRBV4-3
TGCGCCAGCAGCCAAGACACCCGCGGGAGCTCCTACAATGAGCAGTTCTTC
CASSQDTRGSSYNEQFF
>NA|TRBJ2-3|NA|TRBV29-1
TGCAGCGTTGAATCCCGCGGAATAGATACGCAGTATTTT
CSVESRGIDTQYF
>many|TRBJ2-2|NA|TRBV12-3/TRBV12-4
TGTGCCAGCAGGGATCCCGGGGAGCTGTTTTTT
CASRDPGELFF
>few|TRBJ2-3|TRBD2|TRBV18
TGTGCCAGCTCACCCATGACTAGCGGCAGCACAGATACGCAGTATTTT
CASSPMTSGSTDTQYF
>many|TRBJ2-2|TRBD2|TRBV20-1
TGCAGTGCTAGAGTGGGACTAGCGGACACCGGGGAGCTGTTTTTT
CSARVGLADTGELFF
>many|TRBJ2-1|NA|TRBV20-1
TGCAGTGCTAGAGGTCCGGCCAATGAGCAGTTCTTC
CSARGPANEQFF
>many|TRBJ2-1|TRBD1|TRBV7-9
TGTGCCAGCAGCTTGTTTAGGGACAGGTACAATGAGCAGTTCTTC
CASSLFRDRYNEQFF
>many|TRBJ2-7|NA|TRBV3-1
TGTGCCAGCAGCCGGACCTACGAGCAGTACTTC
CASSRTYEQYF
>many|TRBJ2-3|NA|TRBV4-2
TGTGCCAGCAGCCAAGATAGGATTTCAGATACGCAGTATTTT
CASSQDRISDTQYF
>many|TRBJ2-7|NA|TRBV7-9
TGTGCCAGCAGCTTAGACGGTACCTACGAGCAGTACTTC
CASSLDGTYEQYF
>few|TRBJ2-7|TRBD1|TRBV27
TGTGCCAGCACCTCTAGACAGGGGAACTACGAGCAGTACTTC
CASTSRQGNYEQYF
>few|TRBJ2-5|NA|TRBV5-4
TGTGCCAGCAGCCAGAGTGGGACCTACCAAGAGACCCAGTACTTC
CASSQSGTYQETQYF
>many|TRBJ2-1|NA|TRBV7-3
TGTGCCAGCAGCTTAAGGGCTAACGGGGGCAATGAGCAGTTCTTC
CASSLRANGGNEQFF
>many|TRBJ2-7|TRBD2|TRBV5-1
TGCGCCAGCAGCTCCTTCCGGACTAGCGGGAGGAATAATCTCTACGAGCAGTACTTC
CASSSFRTSGRNNLYEQYF
>NA|TRBJ1-5|NA|TRBV20-1
TGCAGTGCTAGAGTACGTGCCCAGCCCCAGCATTTT
CSARVRAQPQHF
>NA|TRBJ2-7|TRBD1|TRBV7-9
TGTGCCAGCAGCTCCCACAGGGGTCGCTCCGAGCAGTACTTC
CASSSHRGRSEQYF
>NA|TRBJ2-4|NA|TRBV7-8
TGTGCCAGCAGCTCGGGACAAAGGGGAGCCAAAAACATTCAGTACTTC
CASSSGQRGAKNIQYF
>many|TRBJ2-1|NA|TRBV29-1
TGCAGCGTTGATTACGGGGATGAGCAGTTCTTC
CSVDYGDEQFF
>NA|TRBJ1-3|NA|TRBV25-1
TGTGCCAGCAGTGAATATGGGGAGAGCTCTGGAAACACCATATATTTT
CASSEYGESSGNTIYF
>few|TRBJ1-2|TRBD1|TRBV20-1
TGCAGTGCTAGAGTGGGACAGGGAAGCTATGGCTACACCTTC
CSARVGQGSYGYTF
>many|TRBJ1-2|TRBD1|TRBV5-1
TGCGCCAGCAGCTGGGGGAGGACAGGGGCGTATGGCTACACCTTC
CASSWGRTGAYGYTF
>many|TRBJ2-3|TRBD2|TRBV7-9
TGTGCCAGCAGCTTATCTCTAGCGGGGAGCACAGATACGCAGTATTTT
CASSLSLAGSTDTQYF
>few|TRBJ1-1|NA|TRBV30
TGTGCCTGGAGCCCGGACAGCCCGAACACTGAAGCTTTCTTT
CAWSPDSPNTEAFF
>many|TRBJ2-7|TRBD1|TRBV7-2
TGTGCCAGCAGCTTAGCGTTGGGACAGGACTACGAGCAGTACTTC
CASSLALGQDYEQYF
>many|TRBJ2-7|NA|TRBV12-3/TRBV12-4
TGTGCCACGGCCTCAGGCGGAGGCCCCTACGAGCAGTACTTC
CATASGGGPYEQYF
>many|TRBJ1-1|NA|TRBV27
TGTGCCAGCGGCCAGGGGTTCCAAACCCGGATGAACACTGAAGCTTTCTTT
CASGQGFQTRMNTEAFF
>many|TRBJ2-5|TRBD1|TRBV5-1
TGCGCCAGCAGCTCTTTTGGACAGGGTGGGACCCAGTACTTC
CASSSFGQGGTQYF
>many|TRBJ2-2|NA|TRBV21-1
TGTGCCAGCAGCATGAGGGGAATCCTTGACAACACCGGGGAGCTGTTTTTT
CASSMRGILDNTGELFF
>few|TRBJ2-5|NA|TRBV7-6
TGTGCCAGCAGCCCAAAATTTGGGGCACAAGAGACCCAGTACTTC
CASSPKFGAQETQYF